This T cell receptor beta chain came from a study of blood T cell repertoires in COVID-19. This clone turned up a few times. This study enrolled people aged about 18 to 90 from roughly 24 US geographic areas. Cohorts were based on clinical histories the participants reported. Recovered Cohort 3 donors showed two negative PCRs, clearance, or symptom resolution. Using immunoSEQ multiplex PCR, the repertoire was profiled, and TCRdb retains in-frame clones only, with some absent. The sample holds approximately 350,000 clones, roughly 84% seen once. There are 14 residues in the CDR3. With 2 bases removed from V and 3 bases from J, the gap between germline ends came to 8 bases. The germline CDR1 and CDR2 sequences are MDHEN and SYDVKM.

The TCR originated in a young woman who had recovered from COVID-19. The chain recombines TRBV28 with TRBJ1-3; unclear D gene. Sequenced: PBMCs or T cells enriched from blood (not recorded which). The CDR3 DNA reads TGTGCCAGCAGTTTACCCCAGCGTGGAAACACCATATATTTT. Translation gives CASSLPQRGNTIYF. The whole variable domain, filled in from reference TRBV28 and TRBJ1-3, reads DVKVTQSSRYLVKRTGEKVFLECVQDMDHENMFWYRQDPGLGLRLIYFSYDVKMKEKGDIPEGYSVSREKKERFSLILESASTNQTSMYLCASSLPQRGNTIYFGEGSWLTVV.